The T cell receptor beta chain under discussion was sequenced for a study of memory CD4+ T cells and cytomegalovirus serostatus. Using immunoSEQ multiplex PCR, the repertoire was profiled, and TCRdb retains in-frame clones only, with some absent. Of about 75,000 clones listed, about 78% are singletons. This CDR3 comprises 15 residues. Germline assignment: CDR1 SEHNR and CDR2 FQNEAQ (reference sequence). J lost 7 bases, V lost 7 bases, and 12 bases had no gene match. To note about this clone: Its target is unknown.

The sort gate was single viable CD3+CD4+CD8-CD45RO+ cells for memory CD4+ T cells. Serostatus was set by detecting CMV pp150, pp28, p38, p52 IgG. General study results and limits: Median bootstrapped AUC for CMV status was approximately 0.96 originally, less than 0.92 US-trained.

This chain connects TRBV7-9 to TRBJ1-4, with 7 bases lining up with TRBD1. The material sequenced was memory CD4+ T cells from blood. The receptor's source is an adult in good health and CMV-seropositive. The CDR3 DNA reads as TGTGCCAGCATGGACACAAGGGGGCCCGGTGAAAAACTGTTTTTT. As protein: CASMDTRGPGEKLFF.